This TCR beta chain emerged from a study of radiotherapy plus CTLA-4 blockade in lung cancer. The study, taken as a whole, reports: Early blood T cell clone dynamics, with interferon-beta, were reported to best predict response. Researchers report tumor-derived TCR clones expanding in blood after radiotherapy plus ipilimumab.

A word on this clone: Its antigen is undetermined.

Sequencing was performed with immunoSEQ multiplex PCR; in TCRdb, only in-frame clones are kept and a portion is missing. The table shows tens of thousands of clones, with 70% to 85% occurring only once. Focal radiation plus CTLA-4 blockade with ipilimumab was administered to patients who had chemo-refractory metastatic non-small-cell lung cancer. CDR1 SGHAT and CDR2 FQNNGV come from the germline V gene. The CDR3 contains 15 residues. The germline V and J ends were trimmed by 1 base and 7 bases, with 14 bases remaining between them. The chain couples TRBV11-2 to TRBJ2-1; D not resolved. This sample comprised peripheral blood, obtained from a patient treated with radiotherapy plus ipilimumab. The clonotype comes from a human donor with non-small cell lung cancer who had stable disease on radiotherapy plus ipilimumab. The CDR3 nucleotides read TGTGCCAGCAGCTTAGTAAATTCGGGCGCTAATGAGCAGTTCTTC. Its protein is CASSLVNSGANEQFF.